Following are 24 T cell receptor beta chains from one sample sequenced in a study of vaccination and CD4 T cells after COVID-19. Cultured CD4+ T-cell DNA underwent Oncomine TCR Beta short-read sequencing. MiXCR, run by TCRdb on the PCR reads, gives a single entry per CDR3 protein. The sample lists more than 4,500 distinct CDR3 sequences; roughly two fifths were seen once. These TCRs' antigens remain unknown. Treatment given: approximately nine-day PBMC culture with coronavirus spike peptide pools or control peptides (ViraFEST assay). Gathering of the CD4+ T cells, from the unexposed donor, took place before the COVID-19 pandemic (2011-2018). Material for sequencing was CD4+ T cells from blood, cultured in vitro. The receptors shown here come from a human donor in good health.

The chain carries TRBV6-2 or TRBV6-3 and TRBJ1-3, with 9 nucleotides matching TRBD1. CDR1 is MNHEY, CDR2 SVGEGT, per germline. Trimming took 5 bases from V and 4 from J; bases not matched to a gene: 9. The CDR3 runs to 16 residues. The CDR3 protein is CASSRPGTGNGNTIYF. The DNA of the CDR3 is TGTGCCAGCAGTAGACCCGGGACAGGGAACGGAAACACCATATATTTT.

The genes are TRBV28 and TRBJ2-7; D unresolved. V was trimmed by 2 bases and J by 2 bases, leaving 7 bases between them. The CDR3 has 13 amino acids. Germline V lookup: CDR1 MDHEN, CDR2 SYDVKM. The CDR3 DNA follows: TGTGCCAGCAGTTTAACTAACCCCTACGAGCAGTACTTC. Translation: CASSLTNPYEQYF.

The chain recombines TRBV19 with TRBJ1-6; unclear D gene. Germline CDR1 reads LNHDA; CDR2 reads SQIVND (reference sequence). CDR3 size: 15 residues. V lost 3 bases and J 4 bases, leaving 10 bases between the germline ends. In nucleotides, the CDR3 is TGTGCCAGTAGTATTGAACAGACTTATAATTCACCCCTCCACTTT. It yields the protein CASSIEQTYNSPLHF.

CDR3 amino acids: CASSYPLAGAQETQYF. The DNA for the CDR3 is TGTGCCAGCAGTTACCCCCTAGCGGGGGCTCAAGAGACCCAGTACTTC. This rearrangement joins TRBV6-2 or TRBV6-3 to TRBJ2-5; 10 nucleotides match TRBD2. The CDR3 is 16 residues long. Germline assignment: CDR1 MNHEY and CDR2 SVGEGT. The junction had 5 bases not matched to a gene; V was cut back by 2 bases and J by 2 bases.

This clonotype has just a few counts. The rearrangement links TRBV10-3 to TRBJ2-7, with 13 bases lining up with TRBD2. Germline V lookup: CDR1 ENHRY, CDR2 SYGVKD. The CDR3 has 15 amino acids. Trimming cost V 6 bases and J 4 bases; bases outside gene matches: 6. CDR3 in DNA: TGTGCCATCAGAGACAAACTAGCGGGAGGGTACGAGCAGTACTTC. Translated, it gives CAIRDKLAGGYEQYF.

In this sample, this clonotype turned up a few times. This chain joins TRBV10-3 and TRBJ2-1, with a tentative D call TRBD2 (5 bases). V dropped 3 bases and J dropped 4 bases, with 7 bases sitting between them. This CDR3 has 13 residues. CDR1 is ENHRY, CDR2 SYGVKD, per germline. CDR3 loop: CAISELGYNEQFF. CDR3 coding DNA: TGTGCCATCAGTGAACTAGGTTACAATGAGCAGTTCTTC.

This clonotype was seen only a few times. The chain employs TRBV6-1 and TRBJ2-7; D is unclear. Germline V gene lookup returns CDR1 MNHNS and CDR2 SASEGT. This CDR3 has 12 amino acids. Trimming cost V 8 bases and J 0 bases, with 8 bases left between them. The CDR3 DNA reads TGTGCCAGCCGAACGTCCTCCTACGAGCAGTACTTC. Encoded protein: CASRTSSYEQYF.

This clonotype was picked up a small number of times. The chain uses TRBV20-1 and TRBJ2-7; TRBD2 matches 14 bases. The CDR3 extends over 16 amino acids. The V gene's germline CDR1 is DFQATT and CDR2 SNEGSKA (reference sequence). Trimming took 4 bases from V and 0 from J; bases not matched to a gene: 5. The CDR3 region has the DNA TGCAGTGCTACAGGACTAGCGGGAGGTGTCTCCTACGAGCAGTACTTC. It specifies CSATGLAGGVSYEQYF.

Comments on this clonotype: The junction does not match germline at one end; this may be a read error. The chain couples TRBV20-1 to TRBJ1-1; D uncertain. The CDR3 totals 12 residues. Germline V gene data show CDR1 as DFQATT and CDR2 as SNEGSKA (reference sequence). CDR3 in DNA: TGCAGTGCTAGACAGCCGAACACTGAAGTTTTCTTT. Its translation is CSARQPNTEVFF.

This chain joins TRBV20-1 and TRBJ2-4, with D hard to call. The CDR3 extends over 14 amino acids. CDR1 DFQATT and CDR2 SNEGSKA come from the germline V gene (reference sequence). V was clipped by 0 bases and J by 0 bases, with 6 bases between them. As DNA, the CDR3 is TGCAGTGCTAGAGATGTGCTAGCCAAAAACATTCAGTACTTC. Residues: CSARDVLAKNIQYF.

The chain employs TRBV19 and TRBJ1-1; TRBD1 aligns across 10 bases. Germline V lookup: CDR1 LNHDA, CDR2 SQIVND (reference sequence). V trimming: 6 bases; J trimming: 4 bases; junction bases outside the gene matches: 8. The CDR3 is 15 amino acids. The CDR3 region is CASSRLTGGTTEAFF. Written as DNA, the CDR3 is TGTGCCAGTAGCCGCCTGACAGGGGGCACCACTGAAGCTTTCTTT.

The chain combines TRBV6-4 with TRBJ1-2, with 7 bases fitting TRBD1. The V and J ends lost 6 bases and 2 bases, in that order; junction bases with no gene match: 3. This CDR3 is built from 13 residues. Germline-derived CDR1 and CDR2 are MRHNA and SNTAGT. This chain's CDR3 is CASSAQGNYGYTF. The CDR3, as DNA: TGTGCCAGCAGCGCACAGGGGAACTATGGCTACACCTTC.

This clonotype appeared a few times. The chain's CDR3 is CASRSTGMNTEAFF. The CDR3 DNA is TGTGCCAGCAGATCAACGGGGATGAACACTGAAGCTTTCTTT. The chain carries TRBV2 and TRBJ1-1; unclear D gene. Per the germline V gene, CDR1 is SNHLY and CDR2 is FYNNEI. V was clipped by 6 bases and J by 0 bases, with 11 bases between them. The CDR3 is made up of 14 amino acids.

This clonotype occurred a few times. The chain uses TRBV2 and TRBJ2-5; 11 bases map to TRBD1. The CDR3 is 16 residues long. Germline-derived CDR1 and CDR2 are SNHLY and FYNNEI. Unmatched junction bases numbered 6, after V lost 4 bases and J lost 2 bases. The CDR3 here is CASSGRDRGEQETQYF. As DNA, the CDR3 is TGTGCCAGCAGTGGCCGGGACAGGGGGGAGCAAGAGACCCAGTACTTC.

The V gene is TRBV29-1, the J gene TRBJ1-2; no definite D call. CDR3 size: 12 residues. Trimming pared 4 bases from V and 2 bases from J, leaving 8 bases between. Germline values: CDR1 SQVTM, CDR2 ANQGSEA. The CDR3 is CSVVTANYGYTF. DNA of the CDR3: TGCAGCGTTGTCACGGCAAACTATGGCTACACCTTC.

This clonotype was picked up a small number of times. The V and J genes are TRBV6-1 and TRBJ1-2; D remains ambiguous. This CDR3 comprises 13 residues. CDR1 and CDR2 (germline): MNHNS, SASEGT. Trimming stripped 1 base from V and 6 bases from J, with 9 bases between. The CDR3 is CASSEGPGNGYTF. The CDR3 DNA is TGTGCCAGCAGTGAAGGCCCCGGGAATGGCTACACCTTC.

The rearrangement uses TRBV5-1 and TRBJ2-5; 8 bases are shared with TRBD1. There are 14 residues in the CDR3. Germline CDR1 reads SGHRS; CDR2 reads YFSETQ. Losses at the gene ends were 1 base for V and 2 bases for J; bases not matched to a gene: 1. The CDR3 nucleotides are TGCGCCAGCAGCTTGAACAGGGGGCAAGAGACCCAGTACTTC. It yields the protein CASSLNRGQETQYF.

V and J are TRBV5-1 and TRBJ2-3; 8 nucleotides line up with TRBD2. J lost 6 bases, V lost 7 bases, and 16 bases had no gene match. Germline V gene sequence: CDR1 SGHRS, CDR2 YFSETQ. The CDR3 runs to 16 residues. The CDR3 protein is CASRVGSSGSTDTQYF. CDR3 DNA: TGCGCCAGCCGGGTTGGATCCAGCGGGAGTACCGATACGCAGTATTTT.

The chain is built from TRBV19 and TRBJ2-2, with 8 bases that match TRBD1. The germline V gene encodes CDR1 LNHDA and CDR2 SQIVND (reference sequence). The CDR3 consists of 16 residues. With V trimmed by 7 bases and J by 5 bases, 12 bases remained unmatched. In nucleotides, the CDR3 is TGTGCCAGTACCACCTACCAGGGGGCAGGGACCGGGGAGCTGTTTTTT. It encodes CASTTYQGAGTGELFF. Based on the CDR3 plus reference TRBV19 and TRBJ2-2, the full variable domain is DGGITQSPKYLFRKEGQNVTLSCEQNLNHDAMYWYRQDPGQGLRLIYYSQIVNDFQKGDIAEGYSVSREKKESFPLTVTSAQKNPTAFYLCASTTYQGAGTGELFFGEGSRLTVL.

J is TRBJ2-4 and V is TRBV6-5; 9 positions match TRBD1. V shed 3 bases and J 8 bases; nucleotides not matched to a gene: 8. CDR1 MNHEY and CDR2 SVGAGI come from the germline V gene. The length of the CDR3 is 15 residues. CDR3 loop: CASSYRQGGKDIQYF. CDR3 DNA sequence: TGTGCCAGCAGTTATCGACAGGGGGGTAAAGACATTCAGTACTTC.

V gene TRBV19 combines with J gene TRBJ2-5; a weak D match, TRBD2 (7 bases). Germline loops: CDR1 LNHDA, CDR2 SQIVND (reference sequence). The ends were cut back, 7 bases at V and 3 bases at J, with 18 bases in the middle. CDR3 size: 15 residues. The CDR3 is CASKKSRGGEETQYF. CDR3 sequence (DNA): TGTGCCAGTAAGAAGAGCAGGGGAGGGGAAGAGACCCAGTACTTC. Full variable domain (rest looked up from reference TRBV19 and TRBJ2-5): DGGITQSPKYLFRKEGQNVTLSCEQNLNHDAMYWYRQDPGQGLRLIYYSQIVNDFQKGDIAEGYSVSREKKESFPLTVTSAQKNPTAFYLCASKKSRGGEETQYFGPGTRLLVL.

This clonotype was found a few times. The rearrangement joins TRBV7-9 to TRBJ1-2, with 7 bases lining up with TRBD1. J lost 3 bases, V lost 5 bases, and 3 bases had no gene match. Germline values: CDR1 SEHNR, CDR2 FQNEAQ (reference sequence). There are 13 residues in the CDR3. The CDR3 DNA sequence: TGTGCCAGCAGCGTGGGACAGTACTATGGCTACACCTTC. This sequence encodes CASSVGQYYGYTF. Combining the CDR3 with reference TRBV7-9 and TRBJ1-2 gives the whole variable domain DTGVSQNPRHKITKRGQNVTFRCDPISEHNRLYWYRQTLGQGPEFLTYFQNEAQLEKSRLLSDRFSAERPKGSFSTLEIQRTEQGDSAMYLCASSVGQYYGYTFGSGTRLTVV.

J is TRBJ2-5 and V is TRBV5-1, with 8 bases lining up with TRBD2. The CDR3 has 14 amino acids. V was pared by 0 bases and J by 4 bases, with 2 bases of the junction left unmatched. The V gene's germline CDR1 is SGHRS and CDR2 YFSETQ. The CDR3: CASSLAGRAETQYF. The CDR3 DNA reads TGCGCCAGCAGCTTGGCCGGGAGGGCAGAGACCCAGTACTTC.

The rearrangement joins TRBV6-2 or TRBV6-3 to TRBJ1-1, with D perhaps TRBD1 (5 bases). Looked up from germline, CDR1 is MNHEY and CDR2 is SVGEGT. CDR3 length equals 16 residues. Between the trimmed V and J ends, which lost 0 bases and 1 base, there was a span of 12 bases. The CDR3 nucleotides read TGTGCCAGCAGTTACTCGCCAGGGATCGGGAACACTGAAGCTTTCTTT. Its protein product is CASSYSPGIGNTEAFF.